Listed here are 23 T cell receptor beta chains from one sample, sequenced in a study of shared clonotypes between healthy human individuals. TCRdb keeps only in-frame clones here, not all; method: immunoSEQ multiplex PCR. The sample holds about 2.4 million clones; over 85% are singletons and the top ten take about 0.38%. The sequencing sample was made of naive CD4+ T cells from PBMCs. Subset: CD45RA+ positively selected. Receptor source: a man aged 18 to 29 in good health. Some clones in this sample may be carry-over from other donors' samples.

The V and J genes are TRBV20-1 and TRBJ2-7; tentatively, D is TRBD1 (6 bases). The V and J ends lost 5 bases and 5 bases respectively, with 10 bases between them. CDR3 length: 11 residues. CDR1 is DFQATT, CDR2 SNEGSKA, per germline (reference sequence). Here the CDR3 DNA reads TGCAGTGCTCTACAGGGTCACGAGCAGTACTTC. Its translation: CSALQGHEQYF.

Details on this clone: Within the sample, other DNA sequences also encode this same CDR3. The CDR3 nucleotides read TGCGCCAGCAGCTTGGGACTAGCAGCAACAGATACGCAGTATTTT. Translating it yields CASSLGLAATDTQYF. V is TRBV5-1 and J is TRBJ2-3; 7 nucleotides line up with TRBD2. This CDR3 contains 15 residues. V dropped 0 bases and J dropped 3; count of bases not matched to a gene: 4. CDR1 is SGHRS and CDR2 is YFSETQ in the germline V gene. Full variable domain (rest looked up from reference TRBV5-1 and TRBJ2-3): KAGVTQTPRYLIKTRGQQVTLSCSPISGHRSVSWYQQTPGQGLQFLFEYFSETQRNKGNFPGRFSGRQFSNSRSEMNVSTLELGDSALYLCASSLGLAATDTQYFGPGTRLTVL.

The chain couples TRBV28 to TRBJ1-2, with D maybe TRBD1 (5 bases). The CDR3 has 12 residues. V was trimmed by 5 bases and J by 8 bases, leaving 12 bases between them. The germline V gene encodes CDR1 MDHEN and CDR2 SYDVKM. The CDR3 DNA is TGTGCCAGCAGTGTTGGGGGGGAGGGCTACACCTTC. This sequence encodes CASSVGGEGYTF.

This chain uses TRBV5-1 with TRBJ1-3; the D is unclear. The germline gives CDR1 SGHRS, CDR2 YFSETQ. This CDR3 has 14 amino acids. Trimming took off 1 base at V and 4 bases at J, with 9 bases between the two ends. For the CDR3, the DNA is TGCGCCAGCAGCTTGTCAGGAAAAGGAAACACCATATATTTT. Its protein is CASSLSGKGNTIYF. The full variable domain, with the rest looked up from reference TRBV5-1 and TRBJ1-3, is KAGVTQTPRYLIKTRGQQVTLSCSPISGHRSVSWYQQTPGQGLQFLFEYFSETQRNKGNFPGRFSGRQFSNSRSEMNVSTLELGDSALYLCASSLSGKGNTIYFGEGSWLTVV.

The chain employs TRBV7-8 and TRBJ2-3, with D unresolved. The CDR3 consists of 14 residues. V shed 1 base and J shed 5 bases, with 10 bases lying between them. Germline V gives CDR1 SGHVS, CDR2 FQNEAQ. In DNA, the CDR3 is TGTGCCAGCAGCTTAGTGGTAGTCGTAGATACGCAGTATTTT. It translates to CASSLVVVVDTQYF.

The rearrangement joins TRBV28 to TRBJ1-1; 10 positions match TRBD1. CDR3 size: 17 residues. Unmatched junction bases numbered 5, after V lost 1 base and J lost 0 bases. Germline V gives CDR1 MDHEN, CDR2 SYDVKM. CDR3 bases: TGTGCCAGCAGTTTATACAGGACAGGGGGAATGAACACTGAAGCTTTCTTT. Translation gives CASSLYRTGGMNTEAFF.

The chain combines TRBV9 with TRBJ2-4; D is ambiguous. This CDR3 spans 14 amino acids. Germline V CDR1 and CDR2: SGDLS, YYNGEE. V lost 4 bases and J lost 8, with 16 bases in between. The DNA for the CDR3 is TGTGCCAGCAGCCAAGGACCCCCGTCGGACATTCAGTACTTC. Protein: CASSQGPPSDIQYF.

The chain uses TRBV11-1 and TRBJ2-5, with TRBD1 matching over 7 bases. From germline, CDR1 is SGHAT and CDR2 FQDESV (reference sequence). The V and J ends lost 3 bases and 3 bases, in that order; junction bases with no gene match: 4. The CDR3 has 14 residues. Written as DNA, the CDR3 is TGTGCCAGCAGCTTGACAGGGTCCAAAGAGACCCAGTACTTC. Its translation is CASSLTGSKETQYF.

The gene calls are TRBV29-1 and TRBJ1-2; a possible D gene is TRBD1 (6 bases). Trimming removed 2 bases from V and 4 bases from J, with 17 bases in between. Germline CDR1 is SQVTM and CDR2 is ANQGSEA. This CDR3 contains 15 residues. This CDR3 reads CSVERSRGLIYGYTF. The CDR3 DNA reads as TGCAGCGTTGAACGGTCCAGGGGCCTCATCTATGGCTACACCTTC.

The chain uses TRBV27 and TRBJ1-4; D perhaps matches TRBD1 (6 bases). CDR1 and CDR2 from the germline V gene are MNHEY and SMNVEV (reference sequence). Trimming took off 6 bases at V and 1 base at J, with 12 bases between the two ends. The CDR3 runs 15 residues. CDR3 sequence reads: CASRTDRLTNEKLFF. The CDR3 coding sequence is TGTGCCAGCAGGACCGACAGGCTAACTAATGAAAAACTGTTTTTT.

This CDR3 is CASSPHVGGREETQYF. CDR3 nucleotide sequence: TGTGCCAGCAGCCCCCATGTGGGCGGGAGGGAGGAGACCCAGTACTTC. The chain couples TRBV4-2 to TRBJ2-5; 9 bases align to TRBD2. Germline CDR1 and CDR2: LGHNA and YNFKEQ. The CDR3 consists of 16 residues. The V segment lost 4 bases and the J segment 5 bases; nucleotides outside the gene matches: 11.

The V call is TRBV5-1, the J call TRBJ1-1; tentatively, D is TRBD1 (6 bases). CDR1 and CDR2 from the germline V gene are SGHRS and YFSETQ. CDR3 length: 14 residues. The V gene lost 4 bases and the J gene lost 3 bases, with 13 bases spanning the gap. The CDR3 bases are TGCGCCAGCAGCCTACAGGGAGAGGACACTGAAGCTTTCTTT. Its translation: CASSLQGEDTEAFF.

The chain employs TRBV5-1 and TRBJ1-5; D uncertain. The CDR3 runs to 14 residues. V gave up 0 bases and J gave up 5 bases, with 9 bases separating them. Looked up from germline, CDR1 is SGHRS and CDR2 is YFSETQ. CDR3 nucleotides: TGCGCCAGCAGCTTGGAGGGTTTGGATCAGCCCCAGCATTTT. Encoded protein: CASSLEGLDQPQHF.

This clone was picked up a small number of times. The chain has TRBV5-6 and TRBJ1-1; D is ambiguous. With 0 bases removed from V and 5 bases from J, the gap between germline ends came to 11 bases. The germline V gene has CDR1 SGHDT and CDR2 YYEEEE. This CDR3 is 14 amino acids long. CDR3 protein: CASSLAQVGTEAFF. The CDR3 nucleotides are TGTGCCAGCAGCTTGGCGCAGGTCGGGACTGAAGCTTTCTTT.

J is TRBJ2-3 and V is TRBV7-9; TRBD2 is a possible D gene (6 bases). The CDR3 covers 15 residues. Germline V lookup: CDR1 SEHNR, CDR2 FQNEAQ (reference sequence). Trimming took 4 bases from V and 3 from J, leaving 14 bases between them. CDR3 in DNA: TGTGCCAGCAGCTCCGGATCGGGGGAGACAGATACGCAGTATTTT. Amino acid sequence: CASSSGSGETDTQYF. The whole variable domain, filled in from reference TRBV7-9 and TRBJ2-3, reads DTGVSQNPRHKITKRGQNVTFRCDPISEHNRLYWYRQTLGQGPEFLTYFQNEAQLEKSRLLSDRFSAERPKGSFSTLEIQRTEQGDSAMYLCASSSGSGETDTQYFGPGTRLTVL.

This clone was detected only once. The chain employs TRBV19 and TRBJ2-2, with D unresolved. Germline V gene data show CDR1 as LNHDA and CDR2 as SQIVND (reference sequence). The CDR3 has 16 residues. The V end was cut by 6 bases, the J end by 1 base, with 15 bases between. CDR3: CASSIAPLRNTGELFF. CDR3 DNA: TGTGCCAGTAGCATCGCCCCCCTGAGGAACACCGGGGAGCTGTTTTTT.

On this clone itself: Other DNA sequences from this sample encode an identical CDR3 as well. The chain links TRBV11-3 to TRBJ2-5, with D uncertain. The germline V and J ends were trimmed by 1 base and 2 bases, with 5 bases remaining between them. The CDR3 is 13 residues long. Germline CDR1 is SGHNT and CDR2 is YENEEA. CDR3 sequence: CASSLGLQETQYF. The CDR3 bases are TGTGCCAGCAGCTTAGGCTTGCAAGAGACCCAGTACTTC.

The J gene is TRBJ1-1, the V gene TRBV6-1; TRBD1 might be the D (5 bases). CDR3 length: 15 amino acids. Germline V lookup: CDR1 MNHNS, CDR2 SASEGT. Trimming pared 2 bases from V and 5 bases from J, leaving 15 bases between. For the CDR3, the DNA is TGTGCCAGCAGTGAACCCGACGGGGGTTTGACTGAAGCTTTCTTT. This sequence encodes CASSEPDGGLTEAFF.

The rearrangement joins TRBV10-3 to TRBJ2-1, with 10 positions matching TRBD2. From germline, CDR1 is ENHRY and CDR2 SYGVKD. The CDR3 loop spans 15 amino acids. J lost 5 bases, V lost 4 bases, and 5 bases had no gene match. CDR3 region: CAISASGRAHNEQFF. CDR3 in DNA: TGTGCCATCAGTGCCAGCGGGAGGGCCCACAATGAGCAGTTCTTC.

The chain has TRBV14 and TRBJ1-1; D is ambiguous. CDR1 and CDR2 (germline): SGHDN, FVKESK. This CDR3 contains 13 residues. Between the trimmed V and J ends, which lost 6 bases and 2 bases, there was a span of 10 bases. CDR3 protein: CASRASLNTEAFF. The CDR3 DNA reads as TGTGCCAGCAGGGCAAGCCTTAACACTGAAGCTTTCTTT.

The V gene is TRBV7-2, the J gene TRBJ2-1, with D perhaps TRBD1 (6 bases). The germline V and J ends were trimmed by 9 bases and 9 bases, with 6 bases remaining between them. Per germline, CDR1 SGHTA and CDR2 FQGNSA. The CDR3 spans 9 residues. Here the CDR3 reads CARGAEQFF. In nucleotides, the CDR3 is TGTGCCAGGGGGGCTGAGCAGTTCTTC. Full variable domain (remainder filled in from reference TRBV7-2 and TRBJ2-1): GAGVSQSPSNKVTEKGKDVELRCDPISGHTALYWYRQSLGQGLEFLIYFQGNSAPDKSGLPSDRFSAERTGGSVSTLTIQRTQQEDSAVYLCARGAEQFFGPGTRLTVL.

The chain uses TRBV2 and TRBJ2-7, with 7 nucleotides matching TRBD1. The CDR3 covers 11 residues. Germline V gene sequence: CDR1 SNHLY, CDR2 FYNNEI. For the CDR3, the DNA is TGTGCAGGGGGCAGGGGGTCCGAGCAGTACTTC. Its translation is CAGGRGSEQYF. Combining the CDR3 with reference TRBV2 and TRBJ2-7 gives the whole variable domain EPEVTQTPSHQVTQMGQEVILRCVPISNHLYFYWYRQILGQKVEFLVSFYNNEISEKSEIFDDQFSVERPDGSNFTLKIRSTKLEDSAMYFCAGGRGSEQYFGPGTRLTVT.

The chain couples TRBV5-1 to TRBJ2-1, with D unclear. The germline V and J ends were trimmed by 2 bases and 6 bases, with 18 bases remaining between them. The CDR3 extends over 16 amino acids. In germline, CDR1 is SGHRS, CDR2 YFSETQ. In DNA form, the CDR3 reads TGCGCCAGCAGCTTTTCGGCCCTTGCCCTCTCCAATGAGCAGTTCTTC. Translating gives CASSFSALALSNEQFF.